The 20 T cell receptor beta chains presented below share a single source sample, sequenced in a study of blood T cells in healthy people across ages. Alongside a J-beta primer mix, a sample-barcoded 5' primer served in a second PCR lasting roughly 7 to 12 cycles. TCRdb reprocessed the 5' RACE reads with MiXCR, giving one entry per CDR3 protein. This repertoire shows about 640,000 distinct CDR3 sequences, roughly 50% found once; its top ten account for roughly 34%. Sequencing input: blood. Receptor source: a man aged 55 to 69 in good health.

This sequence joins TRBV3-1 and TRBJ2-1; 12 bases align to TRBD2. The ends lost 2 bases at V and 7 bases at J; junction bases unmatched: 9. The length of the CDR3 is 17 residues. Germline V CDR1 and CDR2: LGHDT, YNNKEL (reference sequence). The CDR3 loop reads CASSQPLAGGLGNEQFF. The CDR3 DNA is TGTGCCAGCAGCCAACCGCTAGCGGGGGGGCTGGGGAATGAGCAGTTCTTC.

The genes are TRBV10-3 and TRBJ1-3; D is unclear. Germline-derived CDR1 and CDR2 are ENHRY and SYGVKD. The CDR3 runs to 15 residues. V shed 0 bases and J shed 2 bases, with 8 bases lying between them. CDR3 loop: CAISESTGTGNTIYF. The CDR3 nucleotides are TGTGCCATCAGTGAGTCGACGGGAACTGGAAACACCATATATTTT.

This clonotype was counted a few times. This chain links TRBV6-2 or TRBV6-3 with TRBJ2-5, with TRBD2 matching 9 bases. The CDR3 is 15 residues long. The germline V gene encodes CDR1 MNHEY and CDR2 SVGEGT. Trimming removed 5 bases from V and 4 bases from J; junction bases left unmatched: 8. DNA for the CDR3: TGTGCCAGCAGTAGGGGACTAGCCCAAACAGAGACCCAGTACTTC. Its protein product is CASSRGLAQTETQYF.

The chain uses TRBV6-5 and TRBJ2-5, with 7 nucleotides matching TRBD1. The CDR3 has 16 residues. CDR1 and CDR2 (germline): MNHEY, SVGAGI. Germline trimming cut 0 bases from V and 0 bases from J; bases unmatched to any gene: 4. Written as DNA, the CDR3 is TGTGCCAGCAGTTACTCCGGGACAGAAAACCAAGAGACCCAGTACTTC. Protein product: CASSYSGTENQETQYF.

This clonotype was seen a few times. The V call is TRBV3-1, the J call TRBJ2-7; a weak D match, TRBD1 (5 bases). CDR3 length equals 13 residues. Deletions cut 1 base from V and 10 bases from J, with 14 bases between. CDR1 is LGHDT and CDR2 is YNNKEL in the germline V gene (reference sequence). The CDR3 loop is CASSQGRQTNQYF. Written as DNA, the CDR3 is TGTGCCAGCAGCCAAGGTCGACAGACAAATCAGTACTTC.

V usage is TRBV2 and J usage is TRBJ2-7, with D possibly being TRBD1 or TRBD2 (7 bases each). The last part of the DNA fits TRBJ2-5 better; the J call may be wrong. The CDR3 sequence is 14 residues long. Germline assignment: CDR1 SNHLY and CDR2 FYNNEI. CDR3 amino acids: CASRHTGEGETQYF. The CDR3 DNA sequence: TGTGCCAGCAGACATACAGGGGAGGGGGAGACCCAGTACTTC.

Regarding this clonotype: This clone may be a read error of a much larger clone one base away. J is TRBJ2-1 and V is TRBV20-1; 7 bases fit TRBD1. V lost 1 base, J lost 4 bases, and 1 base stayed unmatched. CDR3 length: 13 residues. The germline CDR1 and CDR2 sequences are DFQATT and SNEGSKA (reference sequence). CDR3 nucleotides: TGCAGTGCTAGAGCGACAGGGTACAATGAGCAGTTCTTC. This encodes CSARATGYNEQFF.

The CDR3 DNA follows: TGTGCCAGCAGCTTTTCGGGGGCTAGGGAGCAGTTCTTC. As protein: CASSFSGAREQFF. This chain connects TRBV5-4 to TRBJ2-1, with D perhaps assigned TRBD1 or TRBD2 (6 bases each). From germline, CDR1 is SGHNT and CDR2 YYREEE (reference sequence). This CDR3 spans 13 amino acids. The V gene lost 2 bases and the J gene lost 10 bases, with 13 bases spanning the gap.

The CDR3: CASSPTTEAFF. DNA for the CDR3: TGTGCCAGCAGCCCCACGACTGAAGCTTTCTTT. This sequence joins TRBV28 and TRBJ1-1; D is ambiguous. Trimming removed 6 bases from V and 5 bases from J, with 7 bases in between. The CDR3 sequence is 11 residues long. Germline V gene lookup returns CDR1 MDHEN and CDR2 SYDVKM.

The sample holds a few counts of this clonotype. The CDR3 DNA follows: TGCGCCAGCAGCTTGGTGCCAGGACCCCAAGAGACCCAGTACTTC. Its protein is CASSLVPGPQETQYF. The chain employs TRBV5-1 and TRBJ2-5; D gene ambiguous. Germline V lookup: CDR1 SGHRS, CDR2 YFSETQ. This CDR3 has 15 residues. The V gene lost 0 bases and the J gene lost 1 base, with 10 bases spanning the gap.

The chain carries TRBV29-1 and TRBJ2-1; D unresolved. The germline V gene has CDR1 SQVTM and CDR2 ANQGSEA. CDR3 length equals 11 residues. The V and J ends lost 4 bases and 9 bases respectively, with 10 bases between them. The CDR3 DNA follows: TGCAGCGTTGTTCGTCAGCCTGAGCAGTTCTTC. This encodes CSVVRQPEQFF.

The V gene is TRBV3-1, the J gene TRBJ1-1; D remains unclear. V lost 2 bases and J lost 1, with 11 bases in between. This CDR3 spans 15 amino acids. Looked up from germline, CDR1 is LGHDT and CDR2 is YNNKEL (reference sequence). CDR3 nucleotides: TGTGCCAGCAGCCAATTGGCCCGGAAGAACACTGAAGCTTTCTTT. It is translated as CASSQLARKNTEAFF.

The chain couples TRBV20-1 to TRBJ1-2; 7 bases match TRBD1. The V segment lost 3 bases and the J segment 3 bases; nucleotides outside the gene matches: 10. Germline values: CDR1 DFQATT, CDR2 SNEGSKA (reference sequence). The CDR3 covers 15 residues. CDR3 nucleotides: TGCAGTGCTAGTCCCGGACAGGCCCTAGACTATGGCTACACCTTC. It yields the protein CSASPGQALDYGYTF.

This chain's CDR3 is CASSPSGGGGYGYTF. In DNA form, the CDR3 reads TGTGCCAGCTCACCTTCAGGGGGCGGCGGCTATGGCTACACCTTC. The chain carries TRBV18 and TRBJ1-2; TRBD1 aligns across 8 bases. The V gene's germline CDR1 is KGHSH and CDR2 LQKENI. This CDR3 contains 15 residues. V shed 3 bases and J 4 bases; nucleotides not matched to a gene: 7.

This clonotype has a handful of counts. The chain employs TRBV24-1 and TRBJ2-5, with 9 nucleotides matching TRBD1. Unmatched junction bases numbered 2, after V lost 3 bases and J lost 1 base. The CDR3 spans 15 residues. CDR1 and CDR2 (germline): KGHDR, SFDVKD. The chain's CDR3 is CATSDQDRGQETQYF. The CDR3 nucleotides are TGTGCCACCAGTGATCAGGACAGGGGCCAAGAGACCCAGTACTTC.

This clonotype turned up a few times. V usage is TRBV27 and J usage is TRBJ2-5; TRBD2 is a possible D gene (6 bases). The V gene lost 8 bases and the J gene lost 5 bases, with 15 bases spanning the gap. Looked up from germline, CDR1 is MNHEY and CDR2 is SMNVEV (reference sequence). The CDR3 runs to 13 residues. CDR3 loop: CASPFRGRETQYF. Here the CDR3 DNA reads TGTGCCAGCCCTTTTCGGGGGAGGGAGACCCAGTACTTC.

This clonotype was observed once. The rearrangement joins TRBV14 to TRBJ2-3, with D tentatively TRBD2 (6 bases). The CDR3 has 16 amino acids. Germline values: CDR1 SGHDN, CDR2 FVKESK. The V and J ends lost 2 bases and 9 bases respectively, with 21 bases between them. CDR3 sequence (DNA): TGTGCCAGCAGCCAATCCCGGGGGTTGCTCAAGGAGACGCAGTATTTT. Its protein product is CASSQSRGLLKETQYF.

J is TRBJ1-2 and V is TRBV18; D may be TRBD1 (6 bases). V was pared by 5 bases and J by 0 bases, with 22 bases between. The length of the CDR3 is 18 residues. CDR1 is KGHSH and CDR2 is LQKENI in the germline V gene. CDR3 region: CASSRQATSPLANYGYTF. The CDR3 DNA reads TGTGCCAGCTCAAGACAGGCAACCAGTCCACTCGCTAACTATGGCTACACCTTC.

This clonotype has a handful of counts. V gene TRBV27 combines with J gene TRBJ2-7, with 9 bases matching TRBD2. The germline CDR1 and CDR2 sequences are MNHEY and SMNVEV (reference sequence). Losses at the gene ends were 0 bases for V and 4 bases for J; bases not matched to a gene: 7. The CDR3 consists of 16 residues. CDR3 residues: CASSLSGGGATYEQYF. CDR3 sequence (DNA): TGTGCCAGCAGTTTATCAGGCGGGGGGGCCACTTACGAGCAGTACTTC.

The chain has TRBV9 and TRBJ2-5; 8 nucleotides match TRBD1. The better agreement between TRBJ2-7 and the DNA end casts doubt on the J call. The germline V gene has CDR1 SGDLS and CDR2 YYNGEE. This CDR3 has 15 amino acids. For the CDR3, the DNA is TGTGCCAGCAGCCCTACCAGGACAGGGCGCCACGAGCAGTACTTC. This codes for CASSPTRTGRHEQYF.